This TCR beta chain came from a study of Graves' ophthalmopathy and Graves' hyperthyroidism. Study summary: Untreated patients at initial diagnosis provided peripheral blood.

Concerning this clonotype itself: Antigen specificity is unknown.

The TCR beta CDR3 regions underwent amplification from RNA transcripts. RT-PCR in the first round used HTBI primers; a second-round multiplex PCR followed. TCRdb fed the multiplex PCR reads into MiXCR, producing one record per CDR3 protein. The sample yields fewer than 650,000 distinct CDR3 sequences, 20% to 25% seen once. Regarding the study as a whole: From stable hyperthyroidism, ophthalmopathy was separated by a 13-signature model with just over 85% sensitivity and approximately 81% specificity. Detection in blood was also observed for most expanded thyroid clonotypes above 0.001 frequency.

Physicians reached a diagnosis by relying on clinical symptoms, serum thyroxine, TRAb, thyroid ultrasound and orbital computed tomography. This receptor was taken from a woman aged 18-29 years with stable Graves' hyperthyroidism. Some clones in this sample may be carry-over from other donors' samples. Sequenced material: peripheral blood.

CDR3 loop: CASGRGAGYEQYF. For the CDR3, the DNA is TGTGCCAGCGGGCGGGGCGCAGGCTACGAGCAGTACTTC. This chain joins TRBV6-1 and TRBJ2-7; possibly TRBD2 for D (6 bases). The CDR3 has 13 residues. The V end lost 8 bases, the J end lost 3 bases, and 14 bases lay between the germline ends. Germline V gene lookup returns CDR1 MNHNS and CDR2 SASEGT.